This entry concerns a single T cell receptor beta chain. CDR3 length equals 13 residues. Trimming took off 8 bases at V and 5 bases at J, with 13 bases between the two ends. As processed by the authors: Amplified reference gene primers provided the basis for estimating nucleated cell counts. Clones were sequenced by immunoSEQ multiplex PCR, and TCRdb holds only the in-frame ones, with some missing. Clonal size and the V and J genes are those of that table, whereas D and trimming came from the DNA. The sample comprises some 150,000 clones, under 85% of which are singletons, and 1.5% to 2% rests with the top ten. The sample comes from a study of blood T cell repertoires in COVID-19. Across the study: PBMCs, B-cell-depleted T cells, or T cells provided the cDNA or gDNA that made up the material.

Sequencing input: peripheral blood. The V and J genes are TRBV12-3 or TRBV12-4 and TRBJ1-5; D uncertain. The receptor's source is a human donor in a cohort sampled during active COVID-19. The CDR3 coding sequence is TGTGCCAGCCGTGAAGGAGATTATCAGCCCCAGCATTTT. Residues: CASREGDYQPQHF.